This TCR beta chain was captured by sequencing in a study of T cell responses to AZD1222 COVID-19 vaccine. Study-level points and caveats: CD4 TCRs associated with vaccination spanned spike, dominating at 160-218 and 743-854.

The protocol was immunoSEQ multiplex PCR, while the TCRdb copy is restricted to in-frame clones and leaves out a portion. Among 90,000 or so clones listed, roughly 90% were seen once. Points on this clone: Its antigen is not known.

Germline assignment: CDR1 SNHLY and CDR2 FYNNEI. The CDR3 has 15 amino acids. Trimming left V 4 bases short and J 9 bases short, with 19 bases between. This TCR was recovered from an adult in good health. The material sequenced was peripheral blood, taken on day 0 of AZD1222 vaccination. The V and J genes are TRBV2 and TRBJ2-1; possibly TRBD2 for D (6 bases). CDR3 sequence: CASSVGGTLQPEQFF. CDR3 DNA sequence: TGTGCCAGCAGTGTCGGCGGGACCCTCCAACCTGAGCAGTTCTTC.